This is a list of T cell receptor beta chains from one sample in a study of identical twins. TCRdb independently ran MiXCR on the 5' RACE reads; one entry per CDR3 protein. The repertoire has fewer than 800,000 distinct CDR3 sequences, just over 7% of them found once; the top ten carry over 1.5%. These data were also reused for a study on yellow fever vaccine responses in identical twins.

Source material: PBMCs. These receptor sequences come from a woman aged 18-35 years in good health. CDR3s include the opening cysteine and the closing phenylalanine or tryptophan. A D gene is named only where the DNA matches it firmly. Where a row states a size, it is once, few, many or the class of an expanded clone; other rows omit it.

J gene | V gene | clone size | D gene | CDR3 protein | CDR3 DNA
TRBJ2-3 | TRBV4-1 | NA | TRBD2 | CASSQVRLAGGRNQYF | TGCGCCAGCAGCCAAGTTCGACTAGCGGGGGGGCGTAATCAGTATTTT
TRBJ2-2 | TRBV14 | NA | NA | CASSQEGWELFF | TGTGCCAGCAGTCAGGAGGGGTGGGAGCTGTTTTTT
TRBJ2-3 | TRBV28 | few | TRBD1 | CASSSPGQTDTQYF | TGTGCCAGCAGTTCGCCGGGACAGACAGATACGCAGTATTTT
TRBJ2-1 | TRBV7-9 | NA | TRBD1 | CASSHGQGYHYNEQFF | TGTGCCAGCAGCCATGGACAGGGCTATCACTACAATGAGCAGTTCTTC
TRBJ2-6 | TRBV3-1 | many | NA | CASSHSGLLTGANVLTF | TGTGCCAGCAGCCATTCGGGACTTTTAACTGGGGCCAACGTCCTGACTTTC
TRBJ2-3 | TRBV12-3/TRBV12-4 | many | NA | CASSFSMEDRVLSRPDTQYF | TGTGCCAGCAGTTTTTCGATGGAAGACAGAGTTTTATCCCGGCCAGATACGCAGTATTTT
TRBJ2-1 | TRBV7-8 | many | TRBD1 | CASSPDRASYNEQFF | TGTGCCAGCAGCCCTGACAGGGCCTCCTACAATGAGCAGTTCTTC
TRBJ2-3 | TRBV12-3/TRBV12-4 | many | NA | CASSPTAGAGDTQYF | TGTGCCAGCAGCCCTACGGCGGGGGCCGGAGATACGCAGTATTTT
TRBJ1-5 | TRBV20-1 | NA | TRBD1 | CSARPGQGLIGNQPQHF | TGCAGCGCTAGACCGGGACAGGGTTTGATAGGCAATCAGCCCCAGCATTTT
TRBJ2-1 | TRBV6-4 | once | TRBD2 | CASSLLAGGDGREQFF | TGTGCCAGCAGTCTCCTAGCGGGAGGAGATGGGCGTGAGCAGTTCTTC
TRBJ2-5 | TRBV12-3/TRBV12-4 | NA | TRBD2 | CASSQLAGVHSETQYF | TGTGCCAGCAGTCAACTAGCGGGGGTTCATTCGGAGACCCAGTACTTC
TRBJ1-5 | TRBV12-3/TRBV12-4 | NA | NA | CASSLWDGYSNQPQHF | TGTGCCAGCAGCCTATGGGACGGTTATAGCAATCAGCCCCAGCATTTT
TRBJ2-7 | TRBV7-3 | many | NA | CASSLSSFSEQYF | TGTGCCAGCAGCTTAAGCTCCTTCTCCGAGCAGTACTTC
TRBJ1-1 | TRBV5-1 | NA | TRBD1 | CASSLGLQGAGTEAFF | TGCGCCAGCAGCTTGGGTCTACAGGGGGCAGGCACTGAAGCTTTCTTT
TRBJ2-1 | TRBV2 | few | TRBD2 | CASRETRGSSYNEQFF | TGTGCCAGCAGGGAGACGCGGGGGTCCTCCTACAATGAGCAGTTCTTC